This T cell receptor beta chain emerged from a study of blood T cell repertoires in COVID-19. Study-wide background: T cells, B-cell-depleted T cells, or PBMCs supplied cDNA or gDNA.

The ends were cut back, 8 bases at V and 6 bases at J, with 10 bases in the middle. Germline lookup yields CDR1 MNHEY and CDR2 SVGAGI. This CDR3 has 11 amino acids. Original methodology: Amplification of reference gene primers provided the estimated nucleated cell counts. Method: immunoSEQ multiplex PCR; TCRdb's copy keeps in-frame clones and lacks some. That table supplies the V and J calls and clone size; D and trimming were determined from the DNA. The table includes approximately 310,000 clones, roughly 86% detected once. The sequenced sample was peripheral blood. The chain joins TRBV6-5 to TRBJ1-1; D gene unclear. This sequence originates from a woman in her forties or fifties who had recovered from COVID-19. CDR3 region: CASCLGSEAFF. As DNA, the CDR3 is TGTGCCAGCTGTTTGGGCTCTGAAGCTTTCTTT.